This record looks at one T cell receptor (beta chain) sequence and its context. The data belong to a study of blood T cell repertoires in COVID-19. Clones were read by immunoSEQ multiplex PCR, and TCRdb kept only the in-frame ones, dropping some. The sample shows 330,000 or so clones, about 88% of them seen only once. In germline, CDR1 is SGHTA, CDR2 FQGNSA. CDR3 length: 15 amino acids. Losses at the gene ends were 7 bases for V and 4 bases for J; bases not matched to a gene: 10. Sequencing was carried out using PBMCs or T cells enriched from blood (not recorded which). The chain uses TRBV7-2 and TRBJ2-3; 8 bases fit TRBD2. The source is a woman aged 30 to 39 who had been exposed to COVID-19. In DNA form, the CDR3 reads TGTGCCAGCACCCCGCGGGGGGCTGGGGCAGATACGCAGTATTTT. It specifies CASTPRGAGADTQYF.